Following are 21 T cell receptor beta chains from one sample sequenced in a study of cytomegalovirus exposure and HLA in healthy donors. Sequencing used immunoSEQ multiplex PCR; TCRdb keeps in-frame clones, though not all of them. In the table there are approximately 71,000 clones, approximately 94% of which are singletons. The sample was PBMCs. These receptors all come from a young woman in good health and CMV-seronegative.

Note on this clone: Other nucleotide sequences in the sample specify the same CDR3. CDR3 DNA: TGTGCCAGCAGCTTACAGGGAGGGTGGGAGACCCAGTACTTC. Its protein product is CASSLQGGWETQYF. The rearrangement joins TRBV7-2 to TRBJ2-5; 7 nucleotides line up with TRBD2. This CDR3 spans 14 amino acids. J gave up 5 bases and V 2 bases, and 5 bases lay outside the gene matches. In germline, CDR1 is SGHTA, CDR2 FQGNSA.

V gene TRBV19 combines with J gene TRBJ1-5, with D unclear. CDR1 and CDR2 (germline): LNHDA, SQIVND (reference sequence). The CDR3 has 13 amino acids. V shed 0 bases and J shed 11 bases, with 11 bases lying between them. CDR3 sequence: CASSIERERAQHF. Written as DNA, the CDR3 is TGTGCCAGTAGTATAGAGCGGGAAAGGGCCCAGCATTTT.

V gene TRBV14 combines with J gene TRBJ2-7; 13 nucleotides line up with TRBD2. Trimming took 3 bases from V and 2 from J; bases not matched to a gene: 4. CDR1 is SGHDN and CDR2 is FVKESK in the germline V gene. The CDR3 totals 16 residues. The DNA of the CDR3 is TGTGCCAGCAGCCAGACCGGACTAGCGGGAGCCTACGAGCAGTACTTC. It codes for CASSQTGLAGAYEQYF. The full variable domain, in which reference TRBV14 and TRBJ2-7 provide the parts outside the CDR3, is EAGVTQFPSHSVIEKGQTVTLRCDPISGHDNLYWYRRVMGKEIKFLLHFVKESKQDESGMPNNRFLAERTGGTYSTLKVQPAELEDSGVYFCASSQTGLAGAYEQYFGPGTRLTVT.

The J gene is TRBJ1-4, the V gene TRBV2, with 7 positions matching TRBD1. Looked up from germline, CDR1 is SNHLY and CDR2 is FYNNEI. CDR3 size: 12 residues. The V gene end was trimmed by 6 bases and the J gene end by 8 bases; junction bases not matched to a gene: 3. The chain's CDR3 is CASRGTEEKLFF. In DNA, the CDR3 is TGTGCCAGCAGAGGGACAGAGGAAAAACTGTTTTTT.

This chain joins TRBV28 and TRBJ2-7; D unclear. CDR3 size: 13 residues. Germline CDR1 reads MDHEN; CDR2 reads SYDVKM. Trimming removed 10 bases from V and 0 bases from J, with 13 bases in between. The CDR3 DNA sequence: TGTGCCACCCTAAGCGTCACCTCCTACGAGCAGTACTTC. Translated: CATLSVTSYEQYF.

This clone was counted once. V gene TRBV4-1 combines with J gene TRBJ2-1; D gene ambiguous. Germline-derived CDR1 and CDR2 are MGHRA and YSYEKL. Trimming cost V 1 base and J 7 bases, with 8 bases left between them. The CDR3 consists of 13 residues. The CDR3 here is CASSQVEQNEQFF. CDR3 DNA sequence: TGCGCCAGCAGCCAAGTTGAACAGAATGAGCAGTTCTTC.

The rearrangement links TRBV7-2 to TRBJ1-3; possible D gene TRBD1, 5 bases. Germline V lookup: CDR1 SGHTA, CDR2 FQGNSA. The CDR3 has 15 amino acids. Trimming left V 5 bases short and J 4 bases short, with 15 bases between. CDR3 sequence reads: CASSPRQGYGNTIYF. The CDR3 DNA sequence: TGTGCCAGCAGCCCAAGGCAGGGTTACGGAAACACCATATATTTT.

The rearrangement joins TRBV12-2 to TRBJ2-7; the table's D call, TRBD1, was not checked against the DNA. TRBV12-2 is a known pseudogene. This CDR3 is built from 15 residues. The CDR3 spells CASRSGTGGPYEQYF. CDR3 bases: TGTGCAAGTCGCTCCGGGACAGGGGGCCCCTACGAGCAGTACTTC.

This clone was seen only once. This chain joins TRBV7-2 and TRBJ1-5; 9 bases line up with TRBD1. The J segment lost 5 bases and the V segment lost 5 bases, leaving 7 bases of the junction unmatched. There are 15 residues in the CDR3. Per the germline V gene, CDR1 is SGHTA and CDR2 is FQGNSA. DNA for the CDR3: TGTGCCAGCAGCCCCGGACAGGGGAGAGATCAGCCCCAGCATTTT. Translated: CASSPGQGRDQPQHF. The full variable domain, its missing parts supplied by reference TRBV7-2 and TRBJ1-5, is GAGVSQSPSNKVTEKGKDVELRCDPISGHTALYWYRQSLGQGLEFLIYFQGNSAPDKSGLPSDRFSAERTGGSVSTLTIQRTQQEDSAVYLCASSPGQGRDQPQHFGDGTRLSIL.

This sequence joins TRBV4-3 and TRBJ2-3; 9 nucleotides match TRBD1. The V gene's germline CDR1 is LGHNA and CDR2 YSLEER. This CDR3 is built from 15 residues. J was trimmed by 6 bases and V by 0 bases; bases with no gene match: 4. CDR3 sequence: CASSQDTGGADTQYF. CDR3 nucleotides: TGCGCCAGCAGCCAAGATACAGGGGGCGCGGATACGCAGTATTTT.

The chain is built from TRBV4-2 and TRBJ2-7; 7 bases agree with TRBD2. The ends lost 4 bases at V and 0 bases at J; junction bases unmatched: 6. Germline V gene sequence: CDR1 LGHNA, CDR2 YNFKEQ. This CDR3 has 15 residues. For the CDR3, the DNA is TGTGCCAGCAGCCTTGGCGGGAGTAACTCCTACGAGCAGTACTTC. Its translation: CASSLGGSNSYEQYF.

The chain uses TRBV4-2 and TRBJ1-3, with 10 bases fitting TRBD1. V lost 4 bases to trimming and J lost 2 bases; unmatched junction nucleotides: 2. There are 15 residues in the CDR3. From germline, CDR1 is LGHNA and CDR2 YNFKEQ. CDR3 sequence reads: CASSLGTGAGNTIYF. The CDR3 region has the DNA TGTGCCAGCAGCCTCGGGACAGGGGCTGGAAACACCATATATTTT.

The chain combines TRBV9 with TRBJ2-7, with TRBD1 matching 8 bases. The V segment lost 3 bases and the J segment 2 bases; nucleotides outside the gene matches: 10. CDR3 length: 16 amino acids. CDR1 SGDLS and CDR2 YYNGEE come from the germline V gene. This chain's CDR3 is CASSEGPGGDPYEQYF. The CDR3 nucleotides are TGTGCCAGCAGCGAAGGGCCAGGGGGCGATCCCTACGAGCAGTACTTC.

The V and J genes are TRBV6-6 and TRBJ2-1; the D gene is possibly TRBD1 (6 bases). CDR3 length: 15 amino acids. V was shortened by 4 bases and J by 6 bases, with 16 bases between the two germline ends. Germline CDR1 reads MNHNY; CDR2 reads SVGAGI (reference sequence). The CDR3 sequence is CASSSLGQGSNEQFF. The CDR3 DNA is TGTGCCAGCAGTTCCCTGGGGCAGGGGTCCAATGAGCAGTTCTTC.

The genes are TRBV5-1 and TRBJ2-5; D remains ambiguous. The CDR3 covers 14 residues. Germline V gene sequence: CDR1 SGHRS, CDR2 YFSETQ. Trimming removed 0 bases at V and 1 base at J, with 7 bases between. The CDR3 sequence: CASSLGATQETQYF. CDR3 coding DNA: TGCGCCAGCAGCTTGGGGGCAACCCAAGAGACCCAGTACTTC.

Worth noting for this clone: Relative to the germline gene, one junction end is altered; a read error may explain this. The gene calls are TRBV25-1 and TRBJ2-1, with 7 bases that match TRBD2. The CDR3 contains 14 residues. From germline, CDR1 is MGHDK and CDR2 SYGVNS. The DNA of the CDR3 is TGTGCCAGCACGCCGGTGGGGGGGATGAATGGGCAGTTCTTC. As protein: CASTPVGGMNGQFF.

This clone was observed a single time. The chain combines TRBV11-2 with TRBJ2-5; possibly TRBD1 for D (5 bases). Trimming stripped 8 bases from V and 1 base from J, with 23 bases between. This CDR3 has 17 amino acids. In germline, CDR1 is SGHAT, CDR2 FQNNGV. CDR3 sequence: CASLLGHSPVGQETQYF. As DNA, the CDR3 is TGTGCCAGCCTTCTCGGACATTCCCCAGTCGGCCAAGAGACCCAGTACTTC. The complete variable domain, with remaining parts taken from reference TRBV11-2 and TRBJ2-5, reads EAGVAQSPRYKIIEKRQSVAFWCNPISGHATLYWYQQILGQGPKLLIQFQNNGVVDDSQLPKDRFSAERLKGVDSTLKIQPAKLEDSAVYLCASLLGHSPVGQETQYFGPGTRLLVL.

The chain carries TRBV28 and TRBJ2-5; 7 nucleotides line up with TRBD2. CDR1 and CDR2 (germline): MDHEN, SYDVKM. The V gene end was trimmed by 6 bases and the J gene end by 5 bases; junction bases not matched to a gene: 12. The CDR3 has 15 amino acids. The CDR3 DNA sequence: TGTGCCAGCAGCTTGGGGGGGAGACTCCTTGAGACCCAGTACTTC. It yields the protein CASSLGGRLLETQYF.

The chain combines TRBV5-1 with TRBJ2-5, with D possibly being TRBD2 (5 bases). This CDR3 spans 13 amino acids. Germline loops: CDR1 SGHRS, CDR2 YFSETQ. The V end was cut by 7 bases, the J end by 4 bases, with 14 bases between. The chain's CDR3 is CASADYQGETQYF. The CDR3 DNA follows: TGCGCCAGCGCTGACTATCAAGGAGAGACCCAGTACTTC.

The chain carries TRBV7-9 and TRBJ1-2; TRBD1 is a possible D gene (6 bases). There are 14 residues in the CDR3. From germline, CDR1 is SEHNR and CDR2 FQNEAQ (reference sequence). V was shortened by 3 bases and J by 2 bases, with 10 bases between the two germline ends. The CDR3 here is CASSLGTPNYGYTF. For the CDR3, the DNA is TGTGCCAGCAGCTTGGGGACACCCAACTATGGCTACACCTTC.

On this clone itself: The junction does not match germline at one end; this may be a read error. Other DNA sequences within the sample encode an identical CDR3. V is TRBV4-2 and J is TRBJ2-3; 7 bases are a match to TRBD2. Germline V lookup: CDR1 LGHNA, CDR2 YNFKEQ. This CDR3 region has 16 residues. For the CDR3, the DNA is TGTGCCAGTAGCCAAGATTCGGGCGGGGGACCAGATACGCAGTATTTT. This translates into CASSQDSGGGPDTQYF.